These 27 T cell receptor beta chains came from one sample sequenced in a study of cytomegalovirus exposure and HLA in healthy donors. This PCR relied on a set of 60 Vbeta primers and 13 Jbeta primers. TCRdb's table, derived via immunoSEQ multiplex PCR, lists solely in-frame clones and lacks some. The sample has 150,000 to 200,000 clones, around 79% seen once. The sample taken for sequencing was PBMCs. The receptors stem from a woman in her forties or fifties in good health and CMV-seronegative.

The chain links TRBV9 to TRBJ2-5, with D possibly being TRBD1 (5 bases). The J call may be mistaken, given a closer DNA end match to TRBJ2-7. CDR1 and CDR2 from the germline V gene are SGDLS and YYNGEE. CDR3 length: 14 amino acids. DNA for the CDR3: TGTGCCAGCAGCGTAGGCAGGGCCCCCTACGAGCAGTACTTC. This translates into CASSVGRAPYEQYF.

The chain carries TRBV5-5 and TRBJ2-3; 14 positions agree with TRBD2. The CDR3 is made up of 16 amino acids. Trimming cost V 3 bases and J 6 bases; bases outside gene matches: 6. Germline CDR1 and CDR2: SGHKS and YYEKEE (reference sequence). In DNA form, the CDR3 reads TGTGCCAGCAGCTCCGGACTAGCGGGAGGCCCCGATACGCAGTATTTT. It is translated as CASSSGLAGGPDTQYF.

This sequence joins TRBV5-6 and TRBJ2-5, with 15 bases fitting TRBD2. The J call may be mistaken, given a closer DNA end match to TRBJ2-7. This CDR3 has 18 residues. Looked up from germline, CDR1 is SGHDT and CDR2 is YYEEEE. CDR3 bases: TGTGCCAGCAGCCAGGGACTAGCGGGGGGCGGGGTCTCCTACGAGCAGTACTTC. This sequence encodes CASSQGLAGGGVSYEQYF.

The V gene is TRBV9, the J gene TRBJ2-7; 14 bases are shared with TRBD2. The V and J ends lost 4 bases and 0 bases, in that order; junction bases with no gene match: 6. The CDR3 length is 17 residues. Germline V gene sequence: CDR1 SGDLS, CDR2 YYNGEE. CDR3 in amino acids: CASSFETSGRVSYEQYF. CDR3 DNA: TGTGCCAGCAGCTTCGAGACTAGCGGGAGGGTCTCCTACGAGCAGTACTTC. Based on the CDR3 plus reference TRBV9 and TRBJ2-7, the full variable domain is DSGVTQTPKHLITATGQRVTLRCSPRSGDLSVYWYQQSLDQGLQFLIQYYNGEERAKGNILERFSAQQFPDLHSELNLSSLELGDSALYFCASSFETSGRVSYEQYFGPGTRLTVT.

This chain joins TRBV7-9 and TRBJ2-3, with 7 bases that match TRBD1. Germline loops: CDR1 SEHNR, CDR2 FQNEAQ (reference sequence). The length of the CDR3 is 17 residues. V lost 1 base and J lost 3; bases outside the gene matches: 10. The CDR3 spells CASSLGITQGNTDTQYF. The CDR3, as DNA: TGTGCCAGCAGCTTAGGGATCACACAGGGGAATACAGATACGCAGTATTTT.

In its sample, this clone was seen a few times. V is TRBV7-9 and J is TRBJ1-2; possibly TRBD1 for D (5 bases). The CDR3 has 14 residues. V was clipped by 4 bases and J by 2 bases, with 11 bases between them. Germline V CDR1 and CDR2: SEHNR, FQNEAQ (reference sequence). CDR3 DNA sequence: TGTGCCAGCAGCTCTTCGACAGCGAACTATGGCTACACCTTC. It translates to CASSSSTANYGYTF.

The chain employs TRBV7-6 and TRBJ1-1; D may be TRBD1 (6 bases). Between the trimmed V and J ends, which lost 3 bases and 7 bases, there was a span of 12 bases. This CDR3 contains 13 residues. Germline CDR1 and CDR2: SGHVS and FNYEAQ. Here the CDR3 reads CASSFVSGDEAFF. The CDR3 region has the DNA TGTGCCAGCAGCTTCGTCTCAGGGGATGAAGCTTTCTTT. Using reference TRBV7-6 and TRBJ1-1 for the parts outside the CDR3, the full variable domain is GAGVSQSPRYKVTKRGQDVALRCDPISGHVSLYWYRQALGQGPEFLTYFNYEAQQDKSGLPNDRFSAERPEGSISTLTIQRTEQRDSAMYRCASSFVSGDEAFFGQGTRLTVV.

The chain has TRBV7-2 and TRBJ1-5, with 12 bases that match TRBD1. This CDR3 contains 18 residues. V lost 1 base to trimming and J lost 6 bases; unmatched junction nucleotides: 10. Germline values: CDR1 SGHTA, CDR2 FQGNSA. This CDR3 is CASSLGGQGAKGVQPQHF. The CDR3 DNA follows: TGTGCCAGCAGCTTAGGGGGACAGGGGGCGAAAGGAGTTCAGCCCCAGCATTTT.

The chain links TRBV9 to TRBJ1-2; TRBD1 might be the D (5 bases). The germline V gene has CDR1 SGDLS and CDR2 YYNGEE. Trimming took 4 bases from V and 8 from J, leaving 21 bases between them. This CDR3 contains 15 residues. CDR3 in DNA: TGTGCCAGCAGCTCCTCGACGGCGGGCGGGGGAGGCTACACCTTC. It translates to CASSSSTAGGGGYTF.

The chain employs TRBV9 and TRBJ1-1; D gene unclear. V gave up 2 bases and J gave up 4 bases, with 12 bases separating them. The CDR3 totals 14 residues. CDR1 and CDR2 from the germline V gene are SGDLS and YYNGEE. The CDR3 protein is CASSVMPGSTEAFF. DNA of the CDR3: TGTGCCAGCAGCGTTATGCCGGGGAGCACTGAAGCTTTCTTT. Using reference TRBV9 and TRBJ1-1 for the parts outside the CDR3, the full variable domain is DSGVTQTPKHLITATGQRVTLRCSPRSGDLSVYWYQQSLDQGLQFLIQYYNGEERAKGNILERFSAQQFPDLHSELNLSSLELGDSALYFCASSVMPGSTEAFFGQGTRLTVV.

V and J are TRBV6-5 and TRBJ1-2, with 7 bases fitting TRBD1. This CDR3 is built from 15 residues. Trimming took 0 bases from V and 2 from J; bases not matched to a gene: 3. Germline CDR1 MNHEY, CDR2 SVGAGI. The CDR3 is CASSYSPGQNYGYTF. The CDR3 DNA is TGTGCCAGCAGTTACTCCCCGGGACAGAACTATGGCTACACCTTC.

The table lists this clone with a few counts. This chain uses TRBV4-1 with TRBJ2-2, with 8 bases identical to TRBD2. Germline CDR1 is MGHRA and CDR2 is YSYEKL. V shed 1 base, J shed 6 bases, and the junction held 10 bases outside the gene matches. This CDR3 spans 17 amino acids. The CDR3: CASSQVFTGGSAGELFF. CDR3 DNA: TGCGCCAGCAGCCAAGTATTTACGGGAGGGTCTGCCGGGGAGCTGTTTTTT.

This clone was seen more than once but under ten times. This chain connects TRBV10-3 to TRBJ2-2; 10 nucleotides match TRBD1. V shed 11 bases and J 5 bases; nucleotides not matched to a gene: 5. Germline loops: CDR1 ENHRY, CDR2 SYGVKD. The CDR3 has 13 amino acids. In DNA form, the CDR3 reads TGTGCCGGCGGGACAGGGGAAACCGGGGAGCTGTTTTTT. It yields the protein CAGGTGETGELFF.

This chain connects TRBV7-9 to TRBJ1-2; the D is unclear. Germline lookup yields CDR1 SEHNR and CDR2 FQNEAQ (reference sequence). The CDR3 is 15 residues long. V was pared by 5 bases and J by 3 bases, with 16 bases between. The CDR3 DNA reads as TGTGCCAGCAGCGCAACTAATTACCGGGACTATGGCTACACCTTC. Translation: CASSATNYRDYGYTF.

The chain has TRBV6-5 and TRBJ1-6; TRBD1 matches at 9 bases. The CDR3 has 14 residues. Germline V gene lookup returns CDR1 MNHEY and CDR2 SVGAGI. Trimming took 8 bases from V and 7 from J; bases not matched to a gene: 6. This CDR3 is CASGGDRENSPLHF. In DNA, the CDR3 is TGTGCCAGCGGGGGGGACAGGGAGAATTCACCCCTCCACTTT.

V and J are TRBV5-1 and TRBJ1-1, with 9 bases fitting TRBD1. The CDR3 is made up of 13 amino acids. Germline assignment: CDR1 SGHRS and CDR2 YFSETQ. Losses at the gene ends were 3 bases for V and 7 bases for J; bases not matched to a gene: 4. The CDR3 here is CASSWGQGIEAFF. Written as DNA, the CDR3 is TGCGCCAGCAGCTGGGGACAGGGAATTGAAGCTTTCTTT.

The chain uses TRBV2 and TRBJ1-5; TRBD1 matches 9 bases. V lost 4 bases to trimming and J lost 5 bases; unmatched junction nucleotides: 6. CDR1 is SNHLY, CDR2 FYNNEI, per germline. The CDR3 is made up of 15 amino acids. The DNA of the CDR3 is TGTGCCAGCAGTGTTGGGGACAGGGTCGATCAGCCCCAGCATTTT. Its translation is CASSVGDRVDQPQHF.

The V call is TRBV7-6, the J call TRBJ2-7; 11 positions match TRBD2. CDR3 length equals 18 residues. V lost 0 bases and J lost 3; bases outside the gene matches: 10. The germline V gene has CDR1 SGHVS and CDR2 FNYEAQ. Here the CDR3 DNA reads TGTGCCAGCAGCTTAGCGTGGCGGGATACTAGCGGGAGCTACGAGCAGTACTTC. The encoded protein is CASSLAWRDTSGSYEQYF.

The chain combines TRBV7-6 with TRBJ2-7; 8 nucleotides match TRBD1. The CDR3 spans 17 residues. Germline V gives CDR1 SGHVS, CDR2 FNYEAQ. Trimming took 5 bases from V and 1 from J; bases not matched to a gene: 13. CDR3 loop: CASSPRGQGLSSYEQYF. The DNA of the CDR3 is TGTGCCAGCAGCCCAAGAGGACAGGGTTTATCGTCCTACGAGCAGTACTTC.

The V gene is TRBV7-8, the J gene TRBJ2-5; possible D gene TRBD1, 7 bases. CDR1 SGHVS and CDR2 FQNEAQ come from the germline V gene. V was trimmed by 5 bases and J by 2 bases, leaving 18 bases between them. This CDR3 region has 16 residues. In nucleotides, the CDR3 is TGTGCCAGCAGCCCAGGGGGTGTGGCGGGACAAGAGACCCAGTACTTC. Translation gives CASSPGGVAGQETQYF.

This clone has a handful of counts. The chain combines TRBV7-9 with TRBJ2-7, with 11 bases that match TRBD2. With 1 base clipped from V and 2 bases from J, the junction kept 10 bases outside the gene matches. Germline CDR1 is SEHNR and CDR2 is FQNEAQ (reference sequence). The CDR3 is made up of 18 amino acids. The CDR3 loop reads CASSLGSPGLAAAYEQYF. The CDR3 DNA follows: TGTGCCAGCAGCTTAGGGAGTCCGGGACTAGCGGCGGCCTACGAGCAGTACTTC.

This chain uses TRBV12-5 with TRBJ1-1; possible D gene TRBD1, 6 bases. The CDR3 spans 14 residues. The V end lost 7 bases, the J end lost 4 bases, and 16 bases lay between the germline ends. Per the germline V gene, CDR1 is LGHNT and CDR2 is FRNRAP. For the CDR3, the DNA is TGTGCTAGTGCCATTGGGGGCCCCTTCACTGAAGCTTTCTTT. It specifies CASAIGGPFTEAFF.

The CDR3 sequence is CASSLPGLRLNEQFF. The CDR3 region has the DNA TGTGCCAGCTCACTACCGGGACTGAGACTCAATGAGCAGTTCTTC. This sequence joins TRBV18 and TRBJ2-1; D perhaps matches TRBD2 (6 bases). V lost 4 bases and J lost 6, with 16 bases in between. This CDR3 contains 15 residues. Germline V gives CDR1 KGHSH, CDR2 LQKENI.

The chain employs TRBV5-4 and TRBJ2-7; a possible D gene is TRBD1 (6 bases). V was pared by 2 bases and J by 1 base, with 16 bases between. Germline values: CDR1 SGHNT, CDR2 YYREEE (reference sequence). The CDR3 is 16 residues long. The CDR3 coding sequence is TGTGCCAGCAGCTTAACCGGGACAAGAAGGTCCTACGAGCAGTACTTC. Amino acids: CASSLTGTRRSYEQYF.

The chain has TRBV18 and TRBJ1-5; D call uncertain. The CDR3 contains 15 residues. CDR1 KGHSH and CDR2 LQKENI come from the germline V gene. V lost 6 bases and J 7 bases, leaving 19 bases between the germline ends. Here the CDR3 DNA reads TGTGCCAGCTCGATTGAGGGAGAGAAGATACAGCCCCAGCATTTT. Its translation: CASSIEGEKIQPQHF.

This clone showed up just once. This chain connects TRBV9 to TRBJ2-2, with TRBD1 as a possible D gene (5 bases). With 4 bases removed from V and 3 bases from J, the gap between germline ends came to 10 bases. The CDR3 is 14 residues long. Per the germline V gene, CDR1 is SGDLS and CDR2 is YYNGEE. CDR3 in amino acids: CASSPDTYTGELFF. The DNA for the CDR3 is TGTGCCAGCAGCCCGGACACGTACACCGGGGAGCTGTTTTTT.

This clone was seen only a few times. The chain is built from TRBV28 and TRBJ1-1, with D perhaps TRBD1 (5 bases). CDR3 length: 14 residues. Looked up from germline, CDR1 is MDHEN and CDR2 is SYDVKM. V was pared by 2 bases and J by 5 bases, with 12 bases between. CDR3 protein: CASSLGGLRTEAFF. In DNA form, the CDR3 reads TGTGCCAGCAGTTTAGGGGGGTTACGGACTGAAGCTTTCTTT.